The 27 T cell receptor beta chains reported below all come from one sample, sequenced in a study of T cell responses to AZD1222 COVID-19 vaccine. Measured with immunoSEQ multiplex PCR; TCRdb has only the in-frame clones, and not every one. The sample consists of approximately 73,000 clones, roughly 80% of them appearing once. Sequenced material: peripheral blood, taken on day 0 of AZD1222 vaccination. Receptors originate from an adult in good health.

The chain combines TRBV14 with TRBJ2-7; D possibly corresponds to TRBD1 (5 bases). The CDR3 has 11 residues. Germline V gives CDR1 SGHDN, CDR2 FVKESK. V was clipped by 11 bases and J by 1 base, with 9 bases between them. CDR3 DNA sequence: TGTGCCGGGGCAGTTTCCTACGAGCAGTACTTC. Its protein is CAGAVSYEQYF.

The rearrangement uses TRBV2 and TRBJ2-2, with TRBD2 matching over 8 bases. The CDR3 is 16 amino acids. Germline-derived CDR1 and CDR2 are SNHLY and FYNNEI. V lost 2 bases to trimming and J lost 0 bases; unmatched junction nucleotides: 2. This CDR3 reads CASSEFSGTNTGELFF. For the CDR3, the DNA is TGTGCCAGCAGTGAATTTAGCGGGACGAACACCGGGGAGCTGTTTTTT.

CDR3 residues: CASAGPGPASYEQYF. CDR3 sequence (DNA): TGTGCCAGCGCCGGCCCGGGACCGGCGTCCTACGAGCAGTACTTC. This rearrangement joins TRBV27 to TRBJ2-7; D may match TRBD1 or TRBD2 (5 bases each). This CDR3 has 15 residues. Trimming removed 8 bases from V and 1 base from J, with 18 bases in between. CDR1 and CDR2 from the germline V gene are MNHEY and SMNVEV (reference sequence).

The chain couples TRBV30 to TRBJ1-1; weak D call: TRBD1 (5 bases). Germline CDR1 is GTSNPN and CDR2 is SVGIG (reference sequence). V was clipped by 6 bases and J by 4 bases, with 18 bases between them. The CDR3 has 14 amino acids. The CDR3 loop is CACRAGGEGTEAFF. The CDR3 DNA sequence: TGTGCCTGCCGGGCCGGAGGGGAAGGCACTGAAGCTTTCTTT.

The gene calls are TRBV15 and TRBJ2-3, with TRBD2 identical over 9 bases. The ends lost 3 bases at V and 3 bases at J; junction bases unmatched: 4. The CDR3 runs to 15 residues. CDR1 is LNHNV and CDR2 is YYDKDF in the germline V gene (reference sequence). As DNA, the CDR3 is TGTGCCACCAGCAGGAGGCGGGGGGGGACAGATACGCAGTATTTT. Its translation: CATSRRRGGTDTQYF.

The V and J genes are TRBV7-2 and TRBJ2-5; 7 bases are shared with TRBD2. Germline V gene lookup returns CDR1 SGHTA and CDR2 FQGNSA. This CDR3 has 15 amino acids. The J segment lost 5 bases and the V segment lost 5 bases, leaving 11 bases of the junction unmatched. The CDR3 reads CASSNLFGRGETQYF. The CDR3, as DNA: TGTGCCAGCAGCAACCTCTTCGGGCGGGGGGAGACCCAGTACTTC.

The chain uses TRBV7-6 and TRBJ2-5; 7 bases agree with TRBD2. The CDR3 runs to 18 residues. The V gene end was trimmed by 2 bases and the J gene end by 4 bases; junction bases not matched to a gene: 16. Germline V lookup: CDR1 SGHVS, CDR2 FNYEAQ. The CDR3: CASSLIGLGAFSGETQYF. The CDR3 DNA follows: TGTGCCAGCAGCTTAATCGGACTAGGTGCCTTTTCCGGAGAGACCCAGTACTTC.

The chain combines TRBV15 with TRBJ1-5; 10 nucleotides align to TRBD1. Germline lookup yields CDR1 LNHNV and CDR2 YYDKDF (reference sequence). This CDR3 contains 15 residues. J was trimmed by 2 bases and V by 7 bases; bases with no gene match: 5. CDR3 in amino acids: CATKTGGAGNQPQHF. The CDR3 DNA follows: TGTGCCACCAAGACAGGGGGCGCGGGCAATCAGCCCCAGCATTTT. Combining the CDR3 with reference TRBV15 and TRBJ1-5 gives the whole variable domain DAMVIQNPRYQVTQFGKPVTLSCSQTLNHNVMYWYQQKSSQAPKLLFHYYDKDFNNEADTPDNFQSRRPNTSFCFLDIRSPGLGDTAMYLCATKTGGAGNQPQHFGDGTRLSIL.

This chain uses TRBV5-4 with TRBJ2-3, with D uncertain. Trimming removed 1 base from V and 1 base from J, with 10 bases in between. The V gene's germline CDR1 is SGHNT and CDR2 YYREEE (reference sequence). This CDR3 comprises 15 residues. The CDR3 sequence is CASSLRPDGTDTQYF. In nucleotides, the CDR3 is TGTGCCAGCAGCTTGAGGCCCGATGGCACAGATACGCAGTATTTT.

The chain is built from TRBV10-1 and TRBJ2-7; either TRBD1 or TRBD2 may supply D (6 bases each). The CDR3 spans 14 residues. Germline values: CDR1 WNHNN, CDR2 SYGVQD (reference sequence). Deletions cut 6 bases from V and 7 bases from J, with 19 bases between. This chain's CDR3 is CASSRDIGGGEQYF. CDR3 in DNA: TGCGCCAGCAGCCGGGACATCGGAGGGGGAGAGCAGTACTTC.

The chain links TRBV10-1 to TRBJ1-2, with TRBD1 identical over 7 bases. V lost 3 bases and J lost 6; bases outside the gene matches: 7. The CDR3 consists of 14 residues. Germline loops: CDR1 WNHNN, CDR2 SYGVQD (reference sequence). In DNA, the CDR3 is TGCGCCAGCAGTGATTCTGCCGGGACAGATGGCTACACCTTC. Its translation is CASSDSAGTDGYTF.

V gene TRBV5-1 combines with J gene TRBJ2-7, with D possibly TRBD2 on 7 matching bases. V was shortened by 2 bases and J by 3 bases, with 9 bases between the two germline ends. Germline V gene data show CDR1 as SGHRS and CDR2 as YFSETQ. The CDR3 loop spans 13 amino acids. CDR3 region: CASSFRGGYEQYF. In nucleotides, the CDR3 is TGCGCCAGCAGCTTTAGGGGGGGCTACGAGCAGTACTTC.

The rearrangement joins TRBV5-1 to TRBJ2-2; D perhaps matches TRBD1 (5 bases). CDR1 is SGHRS and CDR2 is YFSETQ in the germline V gene. The CDR3 contains 16 residues. V was cut by 4 bases and J by 2 bases, with 15 bases left in between. The CDR3 loop is CASSPLGRGNTGELFF. Written as DNA, the CDR3 is TGCGCCAGCAGCCCCCTCGGTAGGGGCAACACCGGGGAGCTGTTTTTT.

This rearrangement joins TRBV7-6 to TRBJ1-4; 9 bases agree with TRBD1. V shed 8 bases, J shed 7 bases, and the junction held 8 bases outside the gene matches. The CDR3 loop spans 14 amino acids. Germline V gene sequence: CDR1 SGHVS, CDR2 FNYEAQ. The CDR3 DNA follows: TGTGCCAGCGGGGGACAGGGAGTAAGTGAAAAACTGTTTTTT. Protein product: CASGGQGVSEKLFF.

The genes are TRBV7-2 and TRBJ2-1; 12 positions match TRBD2. Germline-derived CDR1 and CDR2 are SGHTA and FQGNSA. V shed 4 bases, J shed 6 bases, and the junction held 10 bases outside the gene matches. There are 17 residues in the CDR3. The CDR3 DNA sequence: TGTGCCAGCAGCTCGACGGGGCGGACTAGCGGGACCAATGAGCAGTTCTTC. This codes for CASSSTGRTSGTNEQFF.

The CDR3 bases are TGCGCCAGCAGCCAAGATCGGGCAGGCAAGGAGGGCTACACCTTC. Its translation is CASSQDRAGKEGYTF. The chain links TRBV4-3 to TRBJ1-2; D is uncertain. The CDR3 contains 15 residues. The V gene's germline CDR1 is LGHNA and CDR2 YSLEER. Deletions cut 0 bases from V and 8 bases from J, with 16 bases between.

V and J are TRBV7-2 and TRBJ2-5; no clear D gene. CDR1 is SGHTA, CDR2 FQGNSA, per germline. This CDR3 is 14 amino acids long. Trimming took 1 base from V and 3 from J, leaving 9 bases between them. The CDR3 spells CASSLGRRKETQYF. CDR3 coding DNA: TGTGCCAGCAGCTTAGGTCGCAGAAAAGAGACCCAGTACTTC.

This clone was observed a few times. V usage is TRBV19 and J usage is TRBJ2-5; 7 bases line up with TRBD2. The germline gives CDR1 LNHDA, CDR2 SQIVND (reference sequence). The V segment lost 3 bases and the J segment 1 base; nucleotides outside the gene matches: 2. The CDR3 totals 14 residues. The CDR3 DNA reads as TGTGCCAGTAGTATCGGGACTACCCAAGAGACCCAGTACTTC. It yields the protein CASSIGTTQETQYF.

The chain recombines TRBV28 with TRBJ1-6; TRBD1 might be the D (5 bases). Germline V gene sequence: CDR1 MDHEN, CDR2 SYDVKM. The V and J ends lost 1 base and 9 bases respectively, with 10 bases between them. The CDR3 is 14 amino acids. CDR3 residues: CASSLSGLGSPLHF. In DNA, the CDR3 is TGTGCCAGCAGTTTATCAGGGCTGGGTTCACCCCTCCACTTT.

This chain uses TRBV11-2 with TRBJ1-4, with TRBD1 identical over 7 bases. CDR3 length: 15 amino acids. Germline loops: CDR1 SGHAT, CDR2 FQNNGV. The junction had 0 bases not matched to a gene; V was cut back by 2 bases and J by 0 bases. The CDR3 region is CASSLTGATNEKLFF. The CDR3 region has the DNA TGTGCCAGCAGCTTAACAGGGGCAACTAATGAAAAACTGTTTTTT.

The V and J genes are TRBV7-8 and TRBJ1-2; TRBD1 agrees at 9 bases. This CDR3 has 15 residues. With 5 bases clipped from V and 4 bases from J, the junction kept 8 bases outside the gene matches. Germline V gives CDR1 SGHVS, CDR2 FQNEAQ. CDR3 sequence: CASSEMGQGIYGYTF. The CDR3 nucleotides read TGTGCCAGCAGCGAGATGGGACAGGGCATCTATGGCTACACCTTC.

The V gene is TRBV7-3, the J gene TRBJ2-7; perhaps TRBD2 as D (6 bases). Germline V gives CDR1 SGHTA, CDR2 FQGTGA. Trimming took 0 bases from V and 0 from J, leaving 12 bases between them. The CDR3 is 16 amino acids. CDR3 bases: TGTGCCAGCAGCTTAACGGCGGGATCCGGCTCCTACGAGCAGTACTTC. Translation: CASSLTAGSGSYEQYF.

This sequence joins TRBV5-1 and TRBJ2-7; TRBD2 agrees at 13 bases. CDR1 is SGHRS and CDR2 is YFSETQ in the germline V gene. The CDR3 runs 15 residues. Trimming removed 4 bases from V and 3 bases from J; junction bases left unmatched: 4. The CDR3 protein is CASSQGTSGIYEQYF. For the CDR3, the DNA is TGCGCCAGCAGCCAGGGGACTAGCGGGATCTACGAGCAGTACTTC.

V usage is TRBV6-5 and J usage is TRBJ1-4; D ambiguous. Trimming removed 6 bases at V and 7 bases at J, with 9 bases between. This CDR3 is built from 12 residues. Germline assignment: CDR1 MNHEY and CDR2 SVGAGI. The CDR3 reads CASSTSTEKLFF. The CDR3 DNA follows: TGTGCCAGCAGCACATCGACTGAAAAACTGTTTTTT.

The genes are TRBV29-1 and TRBJ2-1; D is perhaps TRBD1 (6 bases). The CDR3 is 14 amino acids. Germline CDR1 is SQVTM and CDR2 is ANQGSEA. The germline V and J ends were trimmed by 6 bases and 2 bases, with 14 bases remaining between them. CDR3 nucleotides: TGCAGCGTGGACCAAGGGGGTCCCTACAATGAGCAGTTCTTC. It is translated as CSVDQGGPYNEQFF.

The V gene is TRBV7-2, the J gene TRBJ2-1; TRBD1 aligns across 7 bases. V shed 5 bases and J 0 bases; nucleotides not matched to a gene: 7. CDR1 is SGHTA and CDR2 is FQGNSA in the germline V gene. The CDR3 is made up of 16 amino acids. CDR3 DNA sequence: TGTGCCAGCAGCGGCTTTAGGGACAGCTCCTACAATGAGCAGTTCTTC. Residues: CASSGFRDSSYNEQFF.

The chain carries TRBV24-1 and TRBJ2-1; a possible D gene is TRBD2 (5 bases). V lost 4 bases to trimming and J lost 8 bases, with 14 bases between them. Germline-derived CDR1 and CDR2 are KGHDR and SFDVKD. CDR3 length equals 14 residues. DNA of the CDR3: TGTGCCACCAGTGAAGGCGAGGGTCGGTATGAGCAGTTCTTC. Its protein is CATSEGEGRYEQFF.